These 14 T cell receptor beta chains were sequenced from one sample in a study of CD8 T cells in ankylosing spondylitis. Study-wide points: In ankylosing spondylitis blood, a motif of seven to nine highly homologous TCR beta variants appeared characteristic.

Which antigens these TCRs recognize remains unknown. TCRdb reprocessed the 5' RACE reads with MiXCR, giving one entry per CDR3 protein. The sample records 400,000 or so distinct CDR3 sequences, about 24% being singletons. The sequenced sample was blood, either unsorted or a sorted T cell fraction (not recorded which). The receptors shown here come from a male donor with ankylosing spondylitis.

This clonotype showed up just a few times. This sequence joins TRBV12-3 or TRBV12-4 and TRBJ2-2; the D gene could be TRBD1 or TRBD2 (6 bases each). This CDR3 contains 15 residues. Trimming stripped 6 bases from V and 6 bases from J, with 17 bases between. The CDR3 sequence is CASRRGVSQAGELFF. CDR3 bases: TGTGCCAGCAGAAGGGGGGTGTCTCAGGCCGGGGAGCTGTTTTTT.

The V and J genes are TRBV2 and TRBJ2-1; TRBD2 is a possible D gene (6 bases). Germline values: CDR1 SNHLY, CDR2 FYNNEI. Trimming stripped 2 bases from V and 16 bases from J, with 18 bases between. CDR3 size: 13 residues. CDR3 nucleotide sequence: TGTGCCAGCAGTGAAAGTGACGGGAGTTACCGATTCTTC. The encoded protein is CASSESDGSYRFF.

Written as DNA, the CDR3 is TGCGCCAGCAGCTCCGGGACTAGCGGGCAATTCTCTGGGGCCAACGTCCTGACTTTC. Translation gives CASSSGTSGQFSGANVLTF. The J gene is TRBJ2-6, the V gene TRBV5-1; 12 bases line up with TRBD2. CDR3 length: 19 residues. CDR1 and CDR2 (germline): SGHRS, YFSETQ. V was clipped by 3 bases and J by 0 bases; unmatched bases: 7.

The DNA of the CDR3 is TGCGCCAGCAGCTATTCCGGGACAGACTACAATGAGCAGTTCTTC. Protein: CASSYSGTDYNEQFF. The chain has TRBV5-1 and TRBJ2-1; 7 bases are a match to TRBD1. The CDR3 has 15 residues. With V trimmed by 3 bases and J by 3 bases, 6 bases remained unmatched. From germline, CDR1 is SGHRS and CDR2 YFSETQ.

The CDR3 nucleotides read TGTGCCAGCAGTGGGCGCAGGGAGGGCGGGGAGCTGTTTTTT. Amino acids: CASSGRREGGELFF. The J gene is TRBJ2-2, the V gene TRBV6-1; 7 nucleotides line up with TRBD2. The CDR3 covers 14 residues. The germline gives CDR1 MNHNS, CDR2 SASEGT. Unmatched junction bases numbered 6, after V lost 4 bases and J lost 7 bases.

The chain carries TRBV21-1 and TRBJ2-1; the table's D gene call, TRBD2, was not cross checked with the DNA. TRBV21-1 is a pseudogene locus. CDR3 length: 18 residues. CDR3 region: CASSKAGALAGLYNEQFF. CDR3 DNA: TGTGCCAGCAGCAAAGCAGGGGCACTAGCGGGACTCTACAATGAGCAGTTCTTC.

This clonotype was counted between two and nine times. The chain has TRBV20-1 and TRBJ1-5; D gene ambiguous. CDR3 size: 15 residues. Germline V gene data show CDR1 as DFQATT and CDR2 as SNEGSKA (reference sequence). V lost 1 base to trimming and J lost 0 bases, with 10 bases between them. CDR3: CSARVLEYSNQPQHF. The CDR3 coding sequence is TGCAGTGCTAGAGTACTAGAGTATAGCAATCAGCCCCAGCATTTT.

This clonotype was detected only a few times. The chain recombines TRBV21-1 with TRBJ2-7; the table's D call, TRBD2, has no DNA check behind it. TRBV21-1 is annotated as a pseudogene. CDR3 size: 15 residues. This chain's CDR3 is CASRKRRLAEYEQYV. The CDR3 region has the DNA TGTGCCAGCAGGAAGAGAAGACTAGCGGAGTACGAGCAGTACGTC.

This rearrangement joins TRBV9 to TRBJ1-6; no clear D gene. Trimming left V 0 bases short and J 8 bases short, with 6 bases between. The CDR3 has 13 amino acids. Germline V lookup: CDR1 SGDLS, CDR2 YYNGEE. The CDR3 DNA sequence: TGTGCCAGCAGCGTAGAATGGTATTCACCCCTCCACTTT. It encodes CASSVEWYSPLHF.

The chain couples TRBV29-1 to TRBJ2-5; the D gene is possibly TRBD2 (6 bases). Trimming left V 4 bases short and J 5 bases short, with 11 bases between. Looked up from germline, CDR1 is SQVTM and CDR2 is ANQGSEA. The CDR3 is made up of 12 amino acids. CDR3 sequence: CSVGGGTETQYF. CDR3 sequence (DNA): TGCAGCGTTGGAGGCGGGACCGAGACCCAGTACTTC.

This clonotype was picked up a small number of times. The V gene is TRBV29-1, the J gene TRBJ2-3; D not certain. Germline V gene data show CDR1 as SQVTM and CDR2 as ANQGSEA. The CDR3 length is 13 residues. The V and J ends lost 3 bases and 2 bases respectively, with 9 bases between them. CDR3 nucleotide sequence: TGCAGCGTTGAGGGCAAGCACACAGATACGCAGTATTTT. Translating it yields CSVEGKHTDTQYF.

This rearrangement joins TRBV27 to TRBJ1-2; D not resolved. This CDR3 comprises 14 residues. The germline V and J ends were trimmed by 6 bases and 0 bases, with 11 bases remaining between them. Germline-derived CDR1 and CDR2 are MNHEY and SMNVEV (reference sequence). The CDR3 DNA is TGTGCCAGCAGCCGCGGAACACCTAACTATGGCTACACCTTC. It encodes CASSRGTPNYGYTF.

The V call is TRBV11-3, the J call TRBJ2-3; unclear D gene. The germline gives CDR1 SGHNT, CDR2 YENEEA. The CDR3 length is 15 residues. The V gene lost 6 bases and the J gene lost 2 bases, with 15 bases spanning the gap. The DNA for the CDR3 is TGTGCCAGCAGGACTCTAGGGTATCCCACAGATACGCAGTATTTT. It codes for CASRTLGYPTDTQYF.

This clonotype was observed a few times. This chain uses TRBV7-8 with TRBJ2-5, with TRBD2 matching 11 bases. Germline V gene sequence: CDR1 SGHVS, CDR2 FQNEAQ. V dropped 5 bases and J dropped 5; count of bases not matched to a gene: 7. The CDR3 totals 15 residues. CDR3 nucleotides: TGTGCCAGCAGCCCCCTACTAGCGGGAGAGGAGACCCAGTACTTC. Translating it yields CASSPLLAGEETQYF.